This is a list of T cell receptor beta chains from one sample in a study of identical twins. MiXCR, applied by TCRdb to the 5' RACE reads, yields one record per CDR3 protein. The data show 450,000 to 650,000 distinct CDR3 sequences, nearly 15% seen once. The same sample was also used in a study of yellow fever vaccine responses in identical twins.

Sequenced input: CD4+ T cells sorted from blood. These receptors were taken from a woman aged 18-30 years in good health. CDR3s include the opening cysteine and the closing phenylalanine or tryptophan. The D gene is left open where the match is weak. Rows may omit the clone size; those that give it use once, few, many or a size class.

>TRBV18|TRBD2|TRBJ2-7|-
TGTGCCAGCGCTCCAGCGGGACGTCTCTACGAGCAGTACTTC
CASAPAGRLYEQYF
>TRBV7-6|TRBD2|TRBJ2-5|-
TGTGCCAGCAGCGCCCAGCGGGGGCAAGAGACCCAGTACTTC
CASSAQRGQETQYF
>TRBV21-1|-|TRBJ2-3|-
TGTGCCAGCAGTCGCTCTAGCCATACAGATACGCAGTATTTT
CASSRSSHTDTQYF
>TRBV12-3/TRBV12-4|TRBD1|TRBJ2-7|-
TGTGCCAGCAGTCAAGACAGGGGAGACGAGCAGTACTTC
CASSQDRGDEQYF
>TRBV5-1|TRBD2|TRBJ2-3|many
TGCGCCAGCAGCTTATCTCCTAGCGGGACTAGCACAGATACGCAGTATTTT
CASSLSPSGTSTDTQYF
>TRBV5-1|TRBD2|TRBJ2-1|few
TGCGCCAGCAGCTCAATAGGCGGGGGGGTCGATGAGCAGTTCTTC
CASSSIGGGVDEQFF
>TRBV9|TRBD2|TRBJ2-3|-
TGTGCCAGCAGCGTAGGAAAACTAGCGGGAGGAGGAGCAGATACGCAGTATTTT
CASSVGKLAGGGADTQYF
>TRBV5-1|TRBD2|TRBJ2-2|many
TGCGCCAGCAGCCTGGGGGGGACTACCTCCGGGGAGCTGTTTTTT
CASSLGGTTSGELFF
>TRBV7-2|-|TRBJ2-7|many
TGTGCCAGCAGCTTCCTGGTGGCTAGCAGCTACGAGCAGTACTTC
CASSFLVASSYEQYF
>TRBV2|TRBD2|TRBJ2-5|-
TGTGCCAGCCGCATAGCGGGAAAAGAGACCCAGTACTTC
CASRIAGKETQYF
>TRBV20-1|-|TRBJ1-2|-
TGCAGTGTCGCCCCGGGCAGTACATTGTATGGCTACACCTTC
CSVAPGSTLYGYTF
>TRBV2|-|TRBJ2-3|-
TGTGCCAGCAGGGGGACCCTGGTTGAAGATACGCAGTATTTT
CASRGTLVEDTQYF
>TRBV5-6|TRBD1|TRBJ1-5|many
TGTGCCAGCAGCAAGGACAGGAATCAGCCCCAGCATTTT
CASSKDRNQPQHF
>TRBV29-1|-|TRBJ2-1|-
TGCAGCGCACCCCGTAGGGGTGAGCAGTTCTTC
CSAPRRGEQFF
>TRBV6-1|-|TRBJ1-2|-
TGTGCCAGCATCGAACGAGAGCCCCATGGCTACACCTTC
CASIEREPHGYTF
>TRBV20-1|-|TRBJ2-4|-
TGCAGTGCTAGAGATTGGACAGATCAAGCCAAAAACATTCAGTACTTC
CSARDWTDQAKNIQYF
>TRBV7-2|TRBD2|TRBJ2-1|few
TGTGCCAGCAGCCCCTCTAGCGGGGGGGCCGGATATGAGCAGTTCTTC
CASSPSSGGAGYEQFF
>TRBV7-8|-|TRBJ1-1|few
TGTGCCAGCAGCCCGGTCACTGAAGCTTTCTTT
CASSPVTEAFF
>TRBV18|TRBD2|TRBJ2-1|many
TGTGCCAGCTCACCGGCGTCGGGACTAGCGAACGGTGAGCAGTTCTTC
CASSPASGLANGEQFF
>TRBV24-1|TRBD2|TRBJ2-3|many
TGTGCCACCAGTGATTTCATCTCGGGTAGCGGGGGCACAGATACGCAGTATTTT
CATSDFISGSGGTDTQYF
>TRBV28|TRBD1|TRBJ2-1|-
TGTGCCAGCACGATGGGGCTCCAGGGGGCCAATGAGCAGTTCTTC
CASTMGLQGANEQFF
>TRBV18|-|TRBJ1-5|-
TGTGCCAGCTCGACCGGGACCCCGTCCCCCGGCCAGCCCCAGCATTTT
CASSTGTPSPGQPQHF
>TRBV27|-|TRBJ2-2|few
TGTGCCAGCAGTGGGAAGGACAGTAACACCGGGGAGCTGTTTTTT
CASSGKDSNTGELFF
>TRBV6-1|TRBD2|TRBJ2-1|few
TGTGCCAGCAACCCGGGACTAGGTTACAATGAGCAGTTCTTC
CASNPGLGYNEQFF
>TRBV9|-|TRBJ2-5|few
TGTGCCAGCGGGAGTTCGGCGACCCAGTACTTC
CASGSSATQYF
>TRBV5-6|TRBD2|TRBJ2-1|few
TGTGCCAGCAGCTCCCCGACTAGCGGGAAAGACAATGAGCAGTTCTTC
CASSSPTSGKDNEQFF
>TRBV2|-|TRBJ1-5|few
TGTGCCAGCAGACCGACCGATTATAGCAATCAGCCCCAGCATTTT
CASRPTDYSNQPQHF
>TRBV29-1|TRBD1|TRBJ2-2|few
TGCAGCGCCCCAACAGGGGAGAACACCGGGGAGCTGTTTTTT
CSAPTGENTGELFF
>TRBV11-2|-|TRBJ2-5|few
TGTGCCAGCAGCCGAACGGCGGCCCGACAAGAGACCCAGTACTTC
CASSRTAARQETQYF
>TRBV3-1|-|TRBJ2-7|few
TGTGCCAGCAGCCCCTTCGGCGGCGAGCAGTACTTC
CASSPFGGEQYF
>TRBV10-3|-|TRBJ1-5|many
TGTGCCATCAAGGGAGCGGGGGAGCAGCAGCCCCAGCATTTT
CAIKGAGEQQPQHF
>TRBV5-1|TRBD2|TRBJ2-3|-
TGCGCCAGCAGCTCCTTAGCGGGAGACACAGATACGCAGTATTTT
CASSSLAGDTDTQYF
>TRBV12-3/TRBV12-4|-|TRBJ2-2|-
TGTGCCAGCAGGGAAGGGCCCACCGGGGAGCTGTTTTTT
CASREGPTGELFF
>TRBV25-1|-|TRBJ2-3|-
TGTGCCAGCAGTGACGGATCGGGAGATACGCAGTATTTT
CASSDGSGDTQYF
>TRBV9|-|TRBJ1-2|-
TGTGCCAGCGACAGAGGATATGGCTACACCTTC
CASDRGYGYTF
>TRBV6-1|-|TRBJ2-2|-
TGTGCCAGCAGTCCCCGTATCTACACCGGGGAGCTGTTTTTT
CASSPRIYTGELFF
>TRBV10-3|-|TRBJ2-6|-
TGTGCCATCAGTAGATCAGACTCTGGGGCCAACGTCCTGACTTTC
CAISRSDSGANVLTF
>TRBV5-4|-|TRBJ2-2|few
TGTGCCAGCAGCTTGGCAGGGCTCGGGGAGCTGTTTTTT
CASSLAGLGELFF
>TRBV10-3|TRBD1|TRBJ2-7|-
TGTGCCATCGGGACAGGGGGCTACGAGCAGTACTTC
CAIGTGGYEQYF
>TRBV5-1|-|TRBJ2-2|few
TGCGCCAGCAGCTTGGGGGAACCAACGAACACCGGGGAGCTGTTTTTT
CASSLGEPTNTGELFF
>TRBV5-5|-|TRBJ2-3|-
TGTGCCAGCCTCAGGGGTACCACAGATACGCAGTATTTT
CASLRGTTDTQYF
>TRBV20-1|-|TRBJ2-7|few
TGCAGTGCTAGAGAAATTGTCCTCTACGAGCAGTACTTC
CSAREIVLYEQYF
>TRBV12-3/TRBV12-4|TRBD2|TRBJ2-1|few
TGTGCCAGCAGTTTTCCGCGGGAGACATACAATGAGCAGTTCTTC
CASSFPRETYNEQFF
>TRBV6-5|-|TRBJ2-2|-
TGTGCCAGCAGTTACTCTCGGGCAGTGGGTACCGGGGAGCTGTTTTTT
CASSYSRAVGTGELFF
>TRBV11-2|-|TRBJ2-5|-
TGTGCCAGCAGCTCGGGAGTGTACCAAGAGACCCAGTACTTC
CASSSGVYQETQYF
>TRBV27|TRBD1|TRBJ2-6|-
TGTGCCAGCAGCACTAGGACAGGGGACTCTGGGGCCAACGTCCTGACTTTC
CASSTRTGDSGANVLTF
>TRBV20-1|-|TRBJ1-5|few
TGCAGTGCTAAGAACCCCCGGGACGGGGATCAGCCCCAGCATTTT
CSAKNPRDGDQPQHF
>TRBV12-3/TRBV12-4|-|TRBJ1-2|-
TGTGCCAGCAGTTTAGGGGCCCTCTATGGCTACACCTTC
CASSLGALYGYTF
>TRBV4-2|-|TRBJ2-2|few
TGTGCCAGCAGCCAAGGGGGATGGGGTAACACCGGGGAGCTGTTTTTT
CASSQGGWGNTGELFF
>TRBV5-1|-|TRBJ1-5|few
TGCGCCAGCAGTTTACACAGGGCCCACTATCAGCCCCAGCATTTT
CASSLHRAHYQPQHF
>TRBV10-3|TRBD2|TRBJ2-1|many
TGTGCCATCATGCCTAGCGGGAGGGACGATGAGCAGTTCTTC
CAIMPSGRDDEQFF
>TRBV24-1|-|TRBJ2-2|few
TGTGCCACCGGCTCACCCGCAGGGCTCGGCACCGGGGAGCTGTTTTTT
CATGSPAGLGTGELFF
>TRBV5-1|-|TRBJ2-1|-
TGCGCCAGCAGCCTATCTAGATTCAATGAGCAGTTCTTC
CASSLSRFNEQFF
>TRBV10-3|-|TRBJ2-1|few
TGTGCCATCAGTGAGTCGGGACTCAACTACAATGAGCAGTTCTTC
CAISESGLNYNEQFF